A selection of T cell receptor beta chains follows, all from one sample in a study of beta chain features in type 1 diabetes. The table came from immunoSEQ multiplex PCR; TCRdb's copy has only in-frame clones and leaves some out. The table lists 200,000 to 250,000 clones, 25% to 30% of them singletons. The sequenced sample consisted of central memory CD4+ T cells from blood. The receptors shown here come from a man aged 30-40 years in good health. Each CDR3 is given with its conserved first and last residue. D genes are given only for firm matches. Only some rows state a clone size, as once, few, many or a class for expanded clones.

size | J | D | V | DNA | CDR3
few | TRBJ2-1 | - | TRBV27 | TGTGCCAGCAGGCAAGGAGGTCCTGGGGTTAGTGAGCAGTTCTTC | CASRQGGPGVSEQFF
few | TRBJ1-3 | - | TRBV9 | TGTGCCAGCAGCGCAGGGAGCTCTGGAAACACCATATATTTT | CASSAGSSGNTIYF
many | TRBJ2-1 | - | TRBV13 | TGTGCCAGCAGCTCGAGGACCGGCGATGAGCAGTTCTTC | CASSSRTGDEQFF
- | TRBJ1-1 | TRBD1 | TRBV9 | TGTGCCAGCAGCCTAGGGGACAGGGGGAACACTGAAGCTTTCTTT | CASSLGDRGNTEAFF
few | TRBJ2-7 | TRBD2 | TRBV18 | TGTGCCAGCGCACCAGAAACTAGCGGCACCCTCGGGCACGAGCAGTACTTC | CASAPETSGTLGHEQYF
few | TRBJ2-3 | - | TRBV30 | TGTGCCTGGAGTGTTGGAGATACGCAGTATTTT | CAWSVGDTQYF
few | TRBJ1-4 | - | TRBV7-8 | TGTGCCAGCAGCTTAGTCGGCAGGTCTAATGAAAAACTGTTTTTT | CASSLVGRSNEKLFF
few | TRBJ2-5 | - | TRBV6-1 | TGTGCCAGCAGTGTAATGGAGTCTAGGAGAGAGACCCAGTACTTC | CASSVMESRRETQYF
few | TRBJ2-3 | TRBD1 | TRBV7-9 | TGTGCCAGCAGCCTACAGGGGCTCGACACAGATACGCAGTATTTT | CASSLQGLDTDTQYF
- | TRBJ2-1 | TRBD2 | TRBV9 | TGTGCCAGCAGCGTAGGCGGGGGGAATGAGCAGTTCTTC | CASSVGGGNEQFF
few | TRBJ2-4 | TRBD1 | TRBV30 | TGTGCCTGGAGTCCCCGGACAGGGCAGTACTCCAAAAACATTCAGTACTTC | CAWSPRTGQYSKNIQYF
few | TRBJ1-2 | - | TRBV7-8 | TGTGCCAGCAGCTTAGGCCAGGCACACTATGGCTACACCTTC | CASSLGQAHYGYTF
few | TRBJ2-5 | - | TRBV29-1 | TGCAGCGCCCAAAGAGGCCAGGGCGGAGAGACCCAGTACTTC | CSAQRGQGGETQYF
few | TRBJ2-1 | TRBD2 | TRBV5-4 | TGTGCCAGCAGCGCCCTCCGCGGGGGCTCCTACAATGAGCAGTTCTTC | CASSALRGGSYNEQFF
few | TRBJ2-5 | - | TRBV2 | TGTGCCAGCAGTGAATTTGTACAAGGGAAAGAGACCCAGTACTTC | CASSEFVQGKETQYF